The 6 T cell receptor beta chains presented below share a single source sample, sequenced in a study of T cell responses to AZD1222 COVID-19 vaccine (dated by TCRdb to the early 2020s). Libraries were made using the immunoSEQ multiplex PCR assay. What TCRdb holds here is the immuneACCESS table cut down to in-frame rearrangements. Part of the clones is not present; checked against another copy, under half of the missing clones reflect an unresolved V gene, and the others are unexplained. Present in this sample are some 96,000 clones, around 87% of which were seen just once. Of the sample, 4.2% is held by the ten largest clones. The sample's time point label, in plain terms: baseline before first vaccination. This specimen's treatment or condition label, interpreted: meningococcal conjugate vaccine given as trial control. The sequencing used peripheral blood, collected on day 0 of MenACWY control vaccination. Source of these receptors: an adult in good health.

The chain recombines TRBV5-4 with TRBJ2-5, with 7 positions matching TRBD2. The CDR3 is 15 amino acids. The trim removed 2 bases at V and 5 bases at J, leaving 9 bases unmatched. Germline CDR1 is SGHNT and CDR2 is YYREEE (reference sequence). The CDR3 spells CASSLVAGVPETQYF. The CDR3 DNA follows: TGTGCCAGCAGCTTAGTTGCGGGAGTTCCCGAGACCCAGTACTTC. The whole variable domain, filled in from reference TRBV5-4 and TRBJ2-5, reads ETGVTQSPTHLIKTRGQQVTLRCSSQSGHNTVSWYQQALGQGPQFIFQYYREEENGRGNFPPRFSGLQFPNYSSELNVNALELDDSALYLCASSLVAGVPETQYFGPGTRLLVL.

This sequence joins TRBV2 and TRBJ2-7; 7 bases align to TRBD1. Germline V gene sequence: CDR1 SNHLY, CDR2 FYNNEI. This CDR3 is 14 amino acids long. The ends lost 4 bases at V and 1 base at J; junction bases unmatched: 4. CDR3 in DNA: TGTGCCAGCAGTGGACAGGGTAGGTCCTACGAGCAGTACTTC. Translation: CASSGQGRSYEQYF.

The chain employs TRBV28 and TRBJ1-3, with a tentative D call TRBD1 (5 bases). CDR1 and CDR2 (germline): MDHEN, SYDVKM. CDR3 length equals 16 residues. Trimming cost V 2 bases and J 2 bases, with 13 bases left between them. The CDR3 loop reads CASSLPTGTTGNTIYF. CDR3 DNA sequence: TGTGCCAGCAGTTTACCGACGGGGACGACTGGAAACACCATATATTTT.

The chain joins TRBV18 to TRBJ2-7; 8 bases agree with TRBD1. V shed 3 bases, J shed 9 bases, and the junction held 10 bases outside the gene matches. Germline CDR1 is KGHSH and CDR2 is LQKENI. This CDR3 has 14 residues. CDR3 coding DNA: TGTGCCAGCTCACCCGGACAGGGACATCCTGCGCAGTACTTC. Translated: CASSPGQGHPAQYF.

The CDR3 region is CASAAGGSTDTQYF. CDR3 DNA: TGTGCCAGCGCTGCGGGGGGGAGCACAGATACGCAGTATTTT. V gene TRBV6-4 combines with J gene TRBJ2-3; the match to TRBD2 covers 9 bases. Looked up from germline, CDR1 is MRHNA and CDR2 is SNTAGT. This CDR3 contains 14 residues. With 8 bases clipped from V and 0 bases from J, the junction kept 3 bases outside the gene matches.

The chain links TRBV6-5 to TRBJ1-2; D is possibly TRBD1 (5 bases). The CDR3 is 14 amino acids. V was pared by 4 bases and J by 2 bases, with 11 bases between. CDR1 and CDR2 from the germline V gene are MNHEY and SVGAGI. DNA for the CDR3: TGTGCCAGCAGTTCCGACAGAGTAAACTATGGCTACACCTTC. It is translated as CASSSDRVNYGYTF.